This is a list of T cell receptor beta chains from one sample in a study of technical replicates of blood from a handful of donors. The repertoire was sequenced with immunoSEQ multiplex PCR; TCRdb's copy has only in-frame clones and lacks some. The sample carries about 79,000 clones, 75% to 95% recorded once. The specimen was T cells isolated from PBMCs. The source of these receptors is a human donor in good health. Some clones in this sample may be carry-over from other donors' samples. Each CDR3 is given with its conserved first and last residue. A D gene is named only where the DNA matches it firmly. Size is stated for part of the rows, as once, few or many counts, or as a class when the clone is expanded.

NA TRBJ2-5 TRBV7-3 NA CASSTGTHETQYF TGTGCCAGCAGCACCGGGACTCACGAGACCCAGTACTTC
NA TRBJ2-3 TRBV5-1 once CASSLTLREFADTQYF TGCGCCAGCAGCCTAACCCTCCGGGAGTTTGCGGATACGCAGTATTTT
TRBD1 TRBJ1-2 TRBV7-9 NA CASSALGGQNYGYTF TGTGCCAGCAGCGCGTTGGGGGGACAGAACTATGGCTACACCTTC
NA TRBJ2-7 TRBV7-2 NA CASSLGVAIEQYF TGTGCCAGCAGCTTAGGTGTAGCCATCGAGCAGTACTTC
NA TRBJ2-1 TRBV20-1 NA CSAIWANEQFF TGCAGTGCTATTTGGGCCAATGAGCAGTTCTTC
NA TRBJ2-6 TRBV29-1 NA CSATSRGSGANVLTF TGCAGCGCTACTAGCCGGGGCTCTGGGGCCAACGTCCTGACTTTC
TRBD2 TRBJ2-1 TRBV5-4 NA CASRPSGRGNNEQFF TGTGCCAGCAGACCCAGCGGGAGAGGCAACAATGAGCAGTTCTTC
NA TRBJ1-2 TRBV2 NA CASTPRGRGDTF TGTGCCAGCACCCCCCGTGGACGGGGGGACACCTTC
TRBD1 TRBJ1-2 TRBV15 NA CATSRETGTGEGYGYTF TGTGCCACCAGCAGAGAGACCGGGACAGGGGAGGGCTATGGCTACACCTTC
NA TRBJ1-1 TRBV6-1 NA CASSEDPESTEAFF TGTGCCAGCAGTGAAGATCCGGAGAGCACTGAAGCTTTCTTT
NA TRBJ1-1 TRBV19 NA CASSITGNTEAFF TGTGCCAGTAGTATTACGGGTAACACTGAAGCTTTCTTT
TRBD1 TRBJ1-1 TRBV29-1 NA CSVRAGGNTEAFF TGCAGCGTTCGGGCAGGGGGGAACACTGAAGCTTTCTTT
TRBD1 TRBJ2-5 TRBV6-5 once CASTPTGGRGETQYF TGTGCCAGCACCCCTACAGGGGGCAGGGGAGAGACCCAGTACTTC
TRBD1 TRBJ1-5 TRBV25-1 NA CASSATGDHQPQHF TGTGCCAGCAGTGCGACAGGGGATCATCAGCCCCAGCATTTT
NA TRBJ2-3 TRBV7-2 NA CASSLAGRGASDTQYF TGTGCCAGCAGCTTAGCGGGCCGGGGGGCCTCAGATACGCAGTATTTT
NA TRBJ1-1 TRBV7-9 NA CASSLGTQINTEAFF TGTGCCAGCAGCTTGGGGACACAGATTAACACTGAAGCTTTCTTT
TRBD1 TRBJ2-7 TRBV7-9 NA CASSSFDRAYEQYF TGTGCCAGCAGCTCATTCGACAGGGCCTACGAGCAGTACTTC
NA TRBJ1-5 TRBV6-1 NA CASSDRYSNQPQHF TGTGCCAGCAGTGACAGATATAGCAATCAGCCCCAGCATTTT
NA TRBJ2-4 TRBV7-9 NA CASSLGSGYKNIQYF TGTGCCAGCAGCTTAGGGTCGGGATACAAAAACATTCAGTACTTC
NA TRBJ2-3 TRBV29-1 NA CSVDLNSDTQYF TGCAGCGTTGATCTCAACTCAGATACGCAGTATTTT
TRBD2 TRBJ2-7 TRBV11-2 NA CASIAGTSGTEQYF TGTGCCAGCATCGCCGGGACTAGCGGGACCGAGCAGTACTTC
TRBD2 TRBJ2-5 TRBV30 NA CASTTSGSQETQYF TGTGCCTCCACAACTAGCGGATCACAAGAGACCCAGTACTTC
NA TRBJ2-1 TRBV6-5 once CASSYSENSGNEQFF TGTGCCAGCAGTTACTCGGAAAACAGCGGAAATGAGCAGTTCTTC
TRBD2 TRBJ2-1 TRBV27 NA CASSLGLAQEQFF TGTGCCAGCAGTCTCGGACTAGCTCAGGAGCAGTTCTTC
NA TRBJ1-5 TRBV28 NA CASSALGQPQHF TGTGCCAGCAGTGCCCTAGGTCAGCCCCAGCATTTT
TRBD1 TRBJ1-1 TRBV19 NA CASSFRDSDQAFF TGTGCCAGTAGTTTCCGGGACAGTGATCAAGCTTTCTTT
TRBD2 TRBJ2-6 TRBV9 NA CASSVGGRASGANVLTF TGTGCCAGCAGCGTTGGCGGGAGGGCCTCCGGGGCCAACGTCCTGACTTTC
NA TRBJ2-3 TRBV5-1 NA CASSRHTSTDTQYF TGCGCCAGCAGCCGACACACTAGCACAGATACGCAGTATTTT
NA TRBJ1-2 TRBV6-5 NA CASSVATGFYGYTF TGTGCCAGCAGTGTAGCGACAGGTTTCTATGGCTACACCTTC
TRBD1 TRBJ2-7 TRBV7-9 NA CASSNRQGTHEQYF TGTGCCAGCAGCAACCGACAGGGGACCCACGAGCAGTACTTC
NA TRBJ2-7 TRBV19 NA CASSNREKDEQYF TGTGCCAGTAGTAATAGGGAGAAGGACGAGCAGTACTTC
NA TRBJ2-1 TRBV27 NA CASSLSNNEQFF TGTGCCAGCAGTTTAAGCAACAATGAGCAGTTCTTC
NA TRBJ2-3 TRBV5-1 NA CASSLQGGFSSDTQYF TGCGCCAGCAGCTTACAGGGGGGGTTCAGCTCAGATACGCAGTATTTT
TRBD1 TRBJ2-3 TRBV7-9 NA CASDPWDRVRSDTQYF TGTGCCAGTGACCCATGGGACAGGGTTCGTTCAGATACGCAGTATTTT
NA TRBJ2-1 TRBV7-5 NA CARSLEPIRDRGKNEQFF TGTGCCAGAAGCTTAGAGCCGATCCGGGACAGGGGTAAAAATGAGCAGTTCTTC
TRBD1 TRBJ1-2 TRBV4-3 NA CASSQDRITGAHTSSYGYTF TGCGCCAGCAGCCAAGACCGGATAACAGGGGCGCATACCTCTTCCTATGGCTACACCTTC
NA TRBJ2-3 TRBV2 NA CASSERGTALSTDTQYF TGTGCCAGCAGTGAAAGGGGTACGGCCCTTAGCACAGATACGCAGTATTTT
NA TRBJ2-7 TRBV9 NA CASSSWAGPYEQYF TGTGCCAGTTCAAGTTGGGCGGGCCCCTACGAGCAGTACTTC
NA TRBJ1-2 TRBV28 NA CAAVGGGGYTF TGTGCCGCGGTCGGGGGAGGCGGCTACACCTTC
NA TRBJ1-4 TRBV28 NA CASTRKPLPGTNEKLFF TGTGCCAGCACCAGGAAACCCCTCCCAGGGACTAATGAAAAACTGTTTTTT
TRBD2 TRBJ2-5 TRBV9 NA CASSVAGSGEETQYF TGTGCCAGCAGCGTAGCTGGTAGCGGGGAAGAGACCCAGTACTTC
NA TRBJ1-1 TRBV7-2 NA CASSLALTGVTEAFF TGTGCCAGCAGCTTAGCTTTAACGGGGGTCACTGAAGCTTTCTTT
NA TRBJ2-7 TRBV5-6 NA CASSPTRPADKQYF TGTGCCAGCAGCCCGACTAGGCCCGCTGACAAGCAGTACTTC
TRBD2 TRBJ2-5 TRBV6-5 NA CASSRLAGGQETQYF TGTGCCAGCAGCCGTCTAGCGGGAGGGCAAGAGACCCAGTACTTC
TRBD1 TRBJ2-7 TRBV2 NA CASSTDREVYEQYF TGTGCCAGCAGTACCGACAGGGAAGTTTACGAGCAGTACTTC
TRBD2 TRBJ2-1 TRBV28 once CASSNDWGGEQFF TGTGCCAGCAGTAACGACTGGGGGGGTGAGCAGTTCTTC